A single sample gave rise to the 16 T cell receptor beta chains below, sequenced in a study of CD8 T cells in Susac syndrome. A quantity of about 0.45 to 1 ug RNA underwent reverse transcription using random hexamers. TCRdb fed the immunoSEQ multiplex PCR reads into MiXCR, producing one record per CDR3 protein. The table lists 90,000 to 150,000 distinct CDR3 sequences, 90% to 95% of them singletons, with more than 0.09% in the top ten. Specimen: CD4+ T cells from PBMCs. The source of these receptors is a human donor in good health.

The rearrangement uses TRBV13 and TRBJ2-2, with D possibly being TRBD1 (5 bases). The CDR3 is made up of 16 amino acids. Trimming took off 3 bases at V and 5 bases at J, with 16 bases between the two ends. CDR1 is PRHDT, CDR2 FYEKMQ, per germline (reference sequence). The CDR3: CASSFRGDLGTGELFF. The CDR3 nucleotides are TGTGCCAGCAGCTTTAGGGGCGACCTTGGGACCGGGGAGCTGTTTTTT.

The chain recombines TRBV20-1 with TRBJ2-5; D tentatively fits TRBD1 or TRBD2 (5 bases each). The CDR3 sequence is 15 residues long. Trimming took off 6 bases at V and 4 bases at J, with 21 bases between the two ends. Germline CDR1 is DFQATT and CDR2 is SNEGSKA (reference sequence). CDR3 amino acids: CSANTGTHGGETQYF. In DNA form, the CDR3 reads TGCAGTGCCAACACCGGGACCCACGGTGGAGAGACCCAGTACTTC.

CDR3 nucleotides: TGTGCCAGCTCACCCGAATTGGATGGCTACACCTTC. Protein product: CASSPELDGYTF. The chain combines TRBV2 with TRBJ1-2, with D uncertain. CDR1 SNHLY and CDR2 FYNNEI come from the germline V gene. Trimming took off 8 bases at V and 6 bases at J, with 13 bases between the two ends. The CDR3 totals 12 residues.

This rearrangement joins TRBV29-1 to TRBJ1-1; no reliable D call. The CDR3 length is 11 residues. CDR1 is SQVTM and CDR2 is ANQGSEA in the germline V gene. The CDR3 is CSLGRNTEAFF. In DNA form, the CDR3 reads TGCTCCCTCGGCAGGAACACTGAAGCTTTCTTT.

The chain combines TRBV24-1 with TRBJ2-2; no clear D gene. CDR1 KGHDR and CDR2 SFDVKD come from the germline V gene. Trimming stripped 10 bases from V and 1 base from J, with 12 bases between. There are 14 residues in the CDR3. CDR3 nucleotides: TGTGCCACGGCTGGACGAGAGAACACCGGGGAGCTGTTTTTT. It translates to CATAGRENTGELFF.

The chain has TRBV6-1 and TRBJ2-5; D call uncertain. The CDR3 covers 13 residues. Germline loops: CDR1 MNHNS, CDR2 SASEGT. The ends were cut back, 5 bases at V and 5 bases at J, with 12 bases in the middle. CDR3 residues: CASSSEPGETQYF. In DNA, the CDR3 is TGTGCCAGCAGTTCCGAGCCTGGGGAGACCCAGTACTTC.

The V call is TRBV10-3, the J call TRBJ1-5, with TRBD1 as a possible D gene (5 bases). Germline V gives CDR1 ENHRY, CDR2 SYGVKD. The V gene lost 10 bases and the J gene lost 6 bases, with 19 bases spanning the gap. The CDR3 contains 14 residues. CDR3 region: CATQDTQPSQPQHF. The CDR3 coding sequence is TGTGCCACCCAGGACACCCAACCTTCTCAGCCCCAGCATTTT.

This chain links TRBV6-1 with TRBJ2-1; 7 bases agree with TRBD1. The CDR3 length is 14 residues. Germline V gene sequence: CDR1 MNHNS, CDR2 SASEGT. Trimming at V came to 6 bases and at J to 7 bases, leaving 9 bases not matched to a gene. The CDR3 DNA sequence: TGTGCCAGCAGCAAACTTGGACAGGTTAATGAGCAGTTCTTC. Translating gives CASSKLGQVNEQFF.

The chain uses TRBV29-1 and TRBJ2-5; perhaps TRBD2 as D (5 bases). Germline V lookup: CDR1 SQVTM, CDR2 ANQGSEA. The ends were cut back, 1 base at V and 6 bases at J, with 18 bases in the middle. The CDR3 spans 15 residues. In DNA, the CDR3 is TGCAGCGTTGAAGGATTGAGCGGAGACTCAAAGACCCAGTACTTC. It specifies CSVEGLSGDSKTQYF.

The rearrangement joins TRBV3-1 to TRBJ2-1; 12 nucleotides line up with TRBD2. Looked up from germline, CDR1 is LGHDT and CDR2 is YNNKEL (reference sequence). The CDR3 spans 17 residues. The J segment lost 2 bases and the V segment lost 2 bases, leaving 4 bases of the junction unmatched. CDR3 in DNA: TGTGCCAGCAGCCAACAGACTAGCGGGAGAGCCTACAATGAGCAGTTCTTC. Residues: CASSQQTSGRAYNEQFF.

Written as DNA, the CDR3 is TGCGCCAGCAGCCGCATAATGACAGGGGAGACAGATACGCAGTATTTT. Protein sequence: CASSRIMTGETDTQYF. The chain carries TRBV5-1 and TRBJ2-3, with 8 nucleotides matching TRBD1. Germline CDR1 reads SGHRS; CDR2 reads YFSETQ. The CDR3 runs 16 residues. J lost 3 bases, V lost 4 bases, and 10 bases had no gene match.

This clonotype came up once. The chain joins TRBV12-3 or TRBV12-4 to TRBJ1-5; TRBD1 aligns across 8 bases. The J segment lost 2 bases and the V segment lost 5 bases, leaving 2 bases of the junction unmatched. This CDR3 contains 14 residues. CDR3 sequence: CASSQGAGNQPQHF. In nucleotides, the CDR3 is TGTGCCAGCAGTCAGGGGGCTGGCAATCAGCCCCAGCATTTT.

The J gene is TRBJ2-7, the V gene TRBV15; TRBD2 aligns across 10 bases. The CDR3 extends over 15 amino acids. Germline V lookup: CDR1 LNHNV, CDR2 YYDKDF (reference sequence). J gave up 4 bases and V 3 bases, and 6 bases lay outside the gene matches. The CDR3: CATSRESGRVYEQYF. CDR3 sequence (DNA): TGTGCCACCAGCAGGGAAAGCGGGAGGGTATACGAGCAGTACTTC.

The rearrangement links TRBV3-1 to TRBJ2-7; 7 bases agree with TRBD1. Trimming cost V 6 bases and J 7 bases; bases outside gene matches: 9. The CDR3 spans 13 residues. Looked up from germline, CDR1 is LGHDT and CDR2 is YNNKEL (reference sequence). CDR3 in amino acids: CASSNRGFGEQYF. CDR3 bases: TGTGCCAGCAGTAACAGGGGTTTCGGAGAGCAGTACTTC.

The V call is TRBV20-1, the J call TRBJ2-7; 9 bases are a match to TRBD2. CDR3 length equals 16 residues. V gave up 6 bases and J gave up 5 bases; unmatched junction bases: 17. Germline V CDR1 and CDR2: DFQATT, SNEGSKA (reference sequence). The CDR3 spells CSALPGGSGRSDEQYF. The CDR3 DNA reads as TGCAGTGCCCTTCCGGGGGGGAGCGGGAGGTCGGACGAGCAGTACTTC.

The rearrangement uses TRBV27 and TRBJ2-1; 13 bases map to TRBD2. Germline lookup yields CDR1 MNHEY and CDR2 SMNVEV (reference sequence). This CDR3 region has 13 residues. V shed 8 bases and J 7 bases; nucleotides not matched to a gene: 2. The CDR3 loop reads CASGLAGANEQFF. The CDR3 region has the DNA TGTGCCAGCGGACTAGCGGGAGCTAATGAGCAGTTCTTC.